This entry lists 5 T cell receptor beta chains sequenced from one sample in a study of cytomegalovirus exposure and HLA in healthy donors. The protocol was immunoSEQ multiplex PCR, while the TCRdb copy is restricted to in-frame clones and leaves out a portion. In the table there are about 160,000 clones, roughly 90% of which are singletons. Sequenced sample: PBMCs. The source is a woman under 30 in good health and CMV-seronegative.

This clone was detected once. The rearrangement uses TRBV7-2 and TRBJ2-7; the match to TRBD1 covers 8 bases. V lost 0 bases and J lost 5; bases outside the gene matches: 9. Germline CDR1 is SGHTA and CDR2 is FQGNSA. This CDR3 region has 16 residues. CDR3 loop: CASSLARQGARNEQYF. CDR3 bases: TGTGCCAGCAGCTTAGCGCGGCAGGGGGCGAGAAACGAGCAGTACTTC.

The rearrangement uses TRBV14 and TRBJ2-5; D is unclear. The germline CDR1 and CDR2 sequences are SGHDN and FVKESK. Trimming removed 4 bases at V and 2 bases at J, with 8 bases between. The CDR3 has 13 residues. The CDR3 spells CASSPGWQETQYF. Here the CDR3 DNA reads TGTGCCAGCAGCCCCGGTTGGCAAGAGACCCAGTACTTC.

The rearrangement uses TRBV29-1 and TRBJ2-1; maybe TRBD2 (6 bases). The CDR3 covers 14 residues. Germline V CDR1 and CDR2: SQVTM, ANQGSEA. Trimming took 3 bases from V and 8 from J, leaving 17 bases between them. The CDR3 spells CSVDGQGGVHEQFF. Written as DNA, the CDR3 is TGCAGCGTTGACGGGCAGGGAGGCGTTCATGAGCAGTTCTTC.

This chain uses TRBV7-9 with TRBJ1-1; D not resolved. The CDR3 covers 12 residues. The V and J ends lost 2 bases and 6 bases respectively, with 7 bases between them. Per the germline V gene, CDR1 is SEHNR and CDR2 is FQNEAQ (reference sequence). The CDR3 region has the DNA TGTGCCAGCAGCTTAATCTTTGCTGAAGCTTTCTTT. It translates to CASSLIFAEAFF.

The V call is TRBV2, the J call TRBJ1-2, with 9 positions matching TRBD1. Looked up from germline, CDR1 is SNHLY and CDR2 is FYNNEI. V shed 4 bases, J shed 6 bases, and the junction held 6 bases outside the gene matches. The CDR3 contains 14 residues. The CDR3 DNA reads as TGTGCCAGCAGTGCACAGGGGGCGCTTGATGGCTACACCTTC. Amino acid sequence: CASSAQGALDGYTF.